Reported below is one TCR beta chain. The antigen is unknown. The data originate from a study of yellow fever vaccine responses in identical twins. General study findings and limits: Reported findings indicate that twins' vaccine T cell responses seemed partially convergent, partially personalized.

TCRdb ran MiXCR on the RT-PCR reads and lists one entry per CDR3 protein. This sample has under 20,000 distinct CDR3 sequences, with approximately 70% found just once. The CDR3 has 12 amino acids. Germline values: CDR1 SQVTM, CDR2 ANQGSEA. Trimming left V 4 bases short and J 1 base short, with 7 bases between. This receptor was identified in a woman younger than 30 who received the yellow fever vaccine. The chain combines TRBV29-1 with TRBJ1-1; D uncertain. The sequencing here drew on T cells from blood (PBMCs), unsorted or a sorted subset (not recorded which), taken before or after yellow fever vaccination (not recorded which). CDR3 sequence reads: CSVARQNTEAFF. In DNA, the CDR3 is TGCAGCGTTGCTCGTCAGAACACTGAAGCTTTCTTT.